The entry below gives a single T cell receptor (beta chain) sequence along with its context. The donors, all of them Caucasian adults, lived in Nashville, Tennessee. TCRdb keeps only in-frame clones here, not all; method: immunoSEQ multiplex PCR. The sample has around 2,000,000 clones, around 95% seen once. This sample is drawn from a study of shared clonotypes between healthy human individuals. Study at large: Plates per donor: three CD4 naive, three CD4 memory, two CD8 naive, one CD8 memory.

This TCR was sampled from a man aged 18 to 29 in good health. Sequences were obtained from naive CD4+ T cells sorted from blood. The subset denotes: CD45RA+ positively selected.

CDR3 coding DNA: TGTGCCAGCAGCAAAGGAGTAGGTGGGCCCAGGTACGAGCAGTACTTC. Protein sequence: CASSKGVGGPRYEQYF. The rearrangement joins TRBV21-1 to TRBJ2-7; the table assigns TRBD1, which was not confirmed against the DNA. TRBV21-1 is deemed a pseudogene. This CDR3 contains 16 residues.